The 21 T cell receptor beta chains given below trace back to one sample, sequenced in a study of monozygotic twins with inflammatory bowel disease. TCRdb re-called the 5' RACE reads; one entry per CDR3 protein, DNA not given. The sample totals 400,000 to 500,000 distinct CDR3 sequences. Sequencing used blood. The receptor set was obtained from a human donor with ulcerative colitis or Crohn's disease, or a healthy co-twin of an affected twin (not recorded which).

This rearrangement joins TRBV25-1 to TRBJ2-7; the D gene TCRdb calls, TRBD1, cannot be checked with no DNA. The CDR3 is 14 residues long. Germline-derived CDR1 and CDR2 are MGHDK and SYGVNS. The CDR3 here is CASSALTPSYEQYF.

The chain combines TRBV7-7 with TRBJ2-5; checking the TCRdb D call of TRBD2 is not possible without DNA. This CDR3 has 16 amino acids. CDR1 SSHAT and CDR2 FNYEAQ come from the germline V gene (reference sequence). The CDR3 is CASSLGVWSGQETQYF.

The chain carries TRBV5-1 and TRBJ2-5; no DNA is available, so the TRBD2 call from TCRdb remains unchecked. Germline V gene lookup returns CDR1 SGHRS and CDR2 YFSETQ. The CDR3 extends over 17 amino acids. The CDR3 sequence is CASSRGGLAGPQETQYF.

This rearrangement joins TRBV5-5 to TRBJ1-2; TCRdb's D call of TRBD1 is untestable without DNA. Germline CDR1 and CDR2: SGHKS and YYEKEE (reference sequence). There are 15 residues in the CDR3. The CDR3 sequence: CASSLAVGTDYGYTF.

The chain joins TRBV19 to TRBJ2-1; with no DNA, the TCRdb D assignment of TRBD2 cannot be verified. The CDR3 covers 15 residues. The germline V gene has CDR1 LNHDA and CDR2 SQIVND (reference sequence). The CDR3: CASSIGGSGLREQFF.

The chain has TRBV29-1 and TRBJ2-5; no DNA is available, so the TRBD1 call from TCRdb remains unchecked. Looked up from germline, CDR1 is SQVTM and CDR2 is ANQGSEA. The CDR3 spans 13 residues. The CDR3 sequence: CSVEAGLGETQYF.

The chain employs TRBV20-1 and TRBJ1-4. Germline values: CDR1 DFQATT, CDR2 SNEGSKA (reference sequence). The CDR3 spans 13 residues. CDR3 amino acids: CSASDNNNEKLFF.

The chain carries TRBV18 and TRBJ2-3; TCRdb picks TRBD1, but there is no DNA to check that call. Germline-derived CDR1 and CDR2 are KGHSH and LQKENI. The CDR3 is made up of 15 amino acids. The CDR3 loop reads CASSPSRDRTDTQYF.

The J gene is TRBJ2-1, the V gene TRBV10-3. This CDR3 comprises 16 residues. CDR1 is ENHRY and CDR2 is SYGVKD in the germline V gene. CDR3 sequence reads: CAISAGSGVSYNEQFF.

The V gene is TRBV28, the J gene TRBJ1-2. From germline, CDR1 is MDHEN and CDR2 SYDVKM. CDR3 length: 15 residues. CDR3 residues: CASSSPQIISYGYTF.

This rearrangement joins TRBV6-5 to TRBJ1-1; as DNA is missing, the TRBD1 call by TCRdb cannot be tested. CDR3 size: 13 residues. The germline gives CDR1 MNHEY, CDR2 SVGAGI. The CDR3 spells CASSTGVGTEAFF.

J is TRBJ1-1 and V is TRBV5-1. Looked up from germline, CDR1 is SGHRS and CDR2 is YFSETQ. The CDR3 covers 14 residues. This chain's CDR3 is CASSSLDANTEAFF.

The chain has TRBV7-9 and TRBJ2-3; the TRBD1 assignment by TCRdb is unverifiable without DNA. Germline V gene lookup returns CDR1 SEHNR and CDR2 FQNEAQ (reference sequence). The CDR3 contains 14 residues. The CDR3: CASRSRLETDTQYF.

CDR3: CASSLEGFGERASYEQYF. This chain joins TRBV5-6 and TRBJ2-7; TCRdb names TRBD2, which stays unverified in the absence of DNA. Germline V gene lookup returns CDR1 SGHDT and CDR2 YYEEEE. There are 18 residues in the CDR3.

V and J are TRBV5-1 and TRBJ2-5. Germline V gene data show CDR1 as SGHRS and CDR2 as YFSETQ. This CDR3 is 13 amino acids long. CDR3 region: CASSLGWKETQYF.

The chain joins TRBV30 to TRBJ2-1; TCRdb picks TRBD2, but there is no DNA to check that call. Germline CDR1 is GTSNPN and CDR2 is SVGIG (reference sequence). This CDR3 region has 14 residues. The chain's CDR3 is CAWTGLAGGNEQFF.

V gene TRBV5-1 combines with J gene TRBJ2-7; with no DNA, the TCRdb D assignment of TRBD1 cannot be verified. Germline CDR1 is SGHRS and CDR2 is YFSETQ. The CDR3 consists of 16 residues. CDR3 loop: CASSVAIPPSSYEQYF.

This CDR3 is CASSQDRDLGFLVQETQYF. This rearrangement joins TRBV4-3 to TRBJ2-5. Germline CDR1 and CDR2: LGHNA and YSLEER. CDR3 size: 19 residues.

The genes are TRBV11-2 and TRBJ1-1. The CDR3 is 14 residues long. CDR1 is SGHAT and CDR2 is FQNNGV in the germline V gene. The CDR3 loop reads CASSLGIHDAEAFF.

The rearrangement uses TRBV5-1 and TRBJ2-2; lacking DNA, the TRBD2 call made by TCRdb goes unchecked. Germline values: CDR1 SGHRS, CDR2 YFSETQ. The CDR3 has 15 amino acids. The CDR3 is CASSSGTSKPGELFF.

V and J are TRBV7-9 and TRBJ2-2; as DNA is missing, the TRBD2 call by TCRdb cannot be tested. From germline, CDR1 is SEHNR and CDR2 FQNEAQ (reference sequence). The CDR3 contains 15 residues. The CDR3 is CASSGGTPNTGELFF.